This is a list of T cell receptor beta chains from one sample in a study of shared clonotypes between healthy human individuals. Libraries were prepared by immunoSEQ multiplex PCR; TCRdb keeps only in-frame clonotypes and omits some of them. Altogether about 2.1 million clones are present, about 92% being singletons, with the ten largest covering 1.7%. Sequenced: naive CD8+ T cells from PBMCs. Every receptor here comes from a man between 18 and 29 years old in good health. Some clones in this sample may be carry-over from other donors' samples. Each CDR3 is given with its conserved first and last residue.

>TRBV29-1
CSVAGTSRLYNEQFF
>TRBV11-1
CASTAGGTEAFF
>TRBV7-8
CASKDFSGSLETQYF
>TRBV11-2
CASSLGQGGTYEQYF
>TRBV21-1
CASILVNQPQHF
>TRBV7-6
CASSLESFMNTEAFF
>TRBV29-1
CSVEAPTEAFF
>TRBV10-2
CASSEIQNTQYF
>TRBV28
CASSSFLTSGRDNEQFF
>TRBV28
CASRRDRDRNQPQHF
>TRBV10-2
CASTANTGELFF